This T cell receptor beta chain was sequenced in a study of regulatory T cells in long-lasting Graves disease. From germline, CDR1 is SGHTA and CDR2 FQGNSA. CDR3 length: 18 amino acids. The V segment lost 0 bases and the J segment 6 bases; nucleotides outside the gene matches: 8. Researchers made TCR beta libraries by using iRepertoire HTBI primers and running Arm-PCR on CDR3 regions. TCRdb used MiXCR to reprocess the multiplex PCR reads, holding one entry per CDR3 protein. The table includes 500,000 or so distinct CDR3 sequences, about 16% detected once. Time point defined: newly diagnosed GD, antithyroid drugs for less than 3 months. Isolated PBMC RNA provided the starting material for the TCR library. The sample also formed part of further work on T cells in Graves' hyperthyroidism and ophthalmopathy. This second report adds: The patients, who ranged from 18 to 65 in age, presented with newly diagnosed hyperthyroidism lasting under 2 months. Exclusion of a patient resulted from uncontrolled infection, other autoimmune disease, pregnancy or lactation. The HTBI set primed first-round TCR CDR3 RT-PCR. Blood also showed most of the thyroid clonotypes that were expanded above 0.001.

V usage is TRBV7-2 and J usage is TRBJ2-2, with 12 bases that match TRBD1. This TCR was recovered from a woman aged 35-65 years with Graves disease. The specimen comprised peripheral blood mononuclear cells (PBMCs), sampled at new diagnosis, from a patient treated with antithyroid drugs. CDR3 amino acids: CASSLAFWGQGAPGELFF. CDR3 in DNA: TGTGCCAGCAGCTTAGCGTTTTGGGGACAGGGGGCGCCCGGGGAGCTGTTTTTT.